This T cell receptor (beta chain) was identified during a study of T cells after yellow fever vaccination. In the study overall: When fractions had low cell numbers, they were prepared with SMART-Seq v4 Ultra Low Input.

In its sample, this clonotype was seen many times. V was pared by 7 bases and J by 2 bases, with 8 bases between. Germline assignment: CDR1 SEHNR and CDR2 FQNEAQ (reference sequence). The CDR3 length is 12 residues. Conversion of TCR transcripts into cDNA relied on 5'RACE template switching, which added a universal primer site and UMIs. TCRdb fed the 5' RACE reads into MiXCR, producing one record per CDR3 protein. The repertoire consists of 40,000 to 50,000 distinct CDR3 sequences, with 6.8% occurring once and the leading ten covering 15%. Study-level findings and limits: Once the booster was given, most primary-vaccination clones reappeared, at more than 95% for CD4 and roughly 90% for CD8. Overlap between CD4 and CD8 compartments was detected for a small share of clonotypes.

The sequence was obtained from a young man who received the YFV17D yellow fever vaccine. The rearrangement uses TRBV7-9 and TRBJ1-1; D gene uncertain. The sequenced sample was CD8+ T cells not binding an NS4B(214-222) dextramer, sorted from PBMCs, obtained 45 days after the yellow fever booster vaccination. The CDR3 reads CASTYGNTEAFF. In DNA form, the CDR3 reads TGTGCCAGCACGTACGGAAACACTGAAGCTTTCTTT.